This T cell receptor beta chain was recorded in a study of OX40 agonist ivuxolimab in advanced cancers. Study-wide points: Still undetermined is the antigen specificity of the expanded peripheral T cells. The study observed clonal expansion of CD4+ and CD8+ blood T cells by week 6 at 0.1 to 3.0 mg/kg.

Germline V gives CDR1 LNHDA, CDR2 SQIVND (reference sequence). The V end lost 8 bases, the J end lost 8 bases, and 18 bases lay between the germline ends. This CDR3 contains 14 residues. Concerning this clone: Its antigen is unknown.

Produced via immunoSEQ multiplex PCR; TCRdb's table is partial and in-frame only. The sample carries some 42,000 clones, around 89% recorded once. The material sequenced was CD4+ or CD8+ T cells sorted from blood, taken in a trial of the OX40 agonist ivuxolimab. The receptor was derived from an adult with an advanced solid tumor such as melanoma, head and neck, liver or kidney cancer. V usage is TRBV19 and J usage is TRBJ1-4; D not resolved. The CDR3 sequence: CASRWEAAEEKLFF. CDR3 bases: TGTGCCAGTCGGTGGGAAGCAGCCGAAGAAAAACTGTTTTTT.